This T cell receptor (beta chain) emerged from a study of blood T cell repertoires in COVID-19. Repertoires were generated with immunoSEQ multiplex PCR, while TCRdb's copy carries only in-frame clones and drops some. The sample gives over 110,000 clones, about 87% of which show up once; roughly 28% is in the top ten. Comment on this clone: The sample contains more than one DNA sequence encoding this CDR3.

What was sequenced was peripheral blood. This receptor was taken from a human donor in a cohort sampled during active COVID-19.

The DNA for the CDR3 is TGTGCCAGCAGCCAAGGGCCAATCAATGAGCAGTTCTTC. This sequence encodes CASSQGPINEQFF. The chain employs TRBV4-2 and TRBJ2-1, with D uncertain. The CDR3 totals 13 residues. Germline V gene lookup returns CDR1 LGHNA and CDR2 YNFKEQ. V was shortened by 1 base and J by 6 bases, with 7 bases between the two germline ends.